The 28 T cell receptor beta chains below were found in one sample sequenced in a study of blood T cell repertoires in COVID-19. Some clones are missing from TCRdb's copy, which holds only in-frame ones; the method was immunoSEQ multiplex PCR. The table shows around 140,000 clones, with approximately 87% occurring only once. The sample was peripheral blood. The receptors derive from a woman between 45 and 60 years old with active or convalescent COVID-19.

This chain links TRBV12-3 or TRBV12-4 with TRBJ2-7; D uncertain. The CDR3 runs 13 residues. With 1 base removed from V and 2 bases from J, the gap between germline ends came to 6 bases. CDR3 amino acids: CASSLGSAYEQYF. The CDR3 nucleotides are TGTGCCAGCAGTTTAGGGTCAGCCTACGAGCAGTACTTC.

V and J are TRBV20-1 and TRBJ2-7; TRBD2 agrees at 9 bases. CDR1 is DFQATT, CDR2 SNEGSKA, per germline (reference sequence). J was trimmed by 2 bases and V by 3 bases; bases with no gene match: 8. This CDR3 region has 15 residues. CDR3 sequence: CSASVATSGTYEQYF. The CDR3 bases are TGCAGTGCTAGTGTGGCGACTAGCGGCACCTACGAGCAGTACTTC.

The gene calls are TRBV5-1 and TRBJ2-5; 7 bases match TRBD2. V shed 1 base and J 2 bases; nucleotides not matched to a gene: 5. CDR1 is SGHRS, CDR2 YFSETQ, per germline. The CDR3 runs to 15 residues. CDR3: CASSLMLGGQETQYF. The CDR3 DNA reads as TGCGCCAGCAGCTTGATGCTCGGGGGGCAAGAGACCCAGTACTTC.

The chain has TRBV12-5 and TRBJ1-1, with TRBD1 identical over 8 bases. The germline CDR1 and CDR2 sequences are LGHNT and FRNRAP. CDR3 length equals 17 residues. V trimming: 0 bases; J trimming: 1 base; junction bases outside the gene matches: 7. CDR3 in DNA: TGTGCTAGTGGTTTGGTCGAAGACAGGGGCAAGAACACTGAAGCTTTCTTT. Protein: CASGLVEDRGKNTEAFF.

In its sample, this clone was seen a few times. This chain uses TRBV5-4 with TRBJ2-3; the D gene is possibly TRBD1 (6 bases). Germline V gene lookup returns CDR1 SGHNT and CDR2 YYREEE (reference sequence). V lost 0 bases to trimming and J lost 8 bases, with 10 bases between them. This CDR3 spans 13 amino acids. CDR3 nucleotides: TGTGCCAGCAGCTTGGGGACAGAAGCTACGCAGTATTTT. Translating it yields CASSLGTEATQYF.

The DNA of the CDR3 is TGCGCCAGCAGCTTGGGGCAGGGTCACTCTGGGGCCAACGTCCTGACTTTC. Its protein is CASSLGQGHSGANVLTF. The V call is TRBV5-1, the J call TRBJ2-6; possibly TRBD1 for D (5 bases). CDR1 is SGHRS, CDR2 YFSETQ, per germline. CDR3 length: 17 residues. The ends were cut back, 0 bases at V and 0 bases at J, with 10 bases in the middle.

This chain links TRBV7-3 with TRBJ1-2; D is possibly TRBD1 (6 bases). Per germline, CDR1 SGHTA and CDR2 FQGTGA. The CDR3 covers 15 residues. With 4 bases removed from V and 7 bases from J, the gap between germline ends came to 19 bases. CDR3 nucleotide sequence: TGTGCCAGCAGCTCCTACGGGACACCTTCGAGTGGCTACACCTTC. Its translation: CASSSYGTPSSGYTF. The full variable domain, its missing parts supplied by reference TRBV7-3 and TRBJ1-2, is GAGVSQTPSNKVTEKGKYVELRCDPISGHTALYWYRQSLGQGPEFLIYFQGTGAADDSGLPNDRFFAVRPEGSVSTLKIQRTERGDSAVYLCASSSYGTPSSGYTFGSGTRLTVV.

The V and J genes are TRBV7-9 and TRBJ2-7; 7 bases are shared with TRBD2. There are 14 residues in the CDR3. CDR1 and CDR2 from the germline V gene are SEHNR and FQNEAQ (reference sequence). V was pared by 5 bases and J by 4 bases, with 8 bases of the junction left unmatched. The CDR3 is CASSPVQGGYEQYF. In DNA, the CDR3 is TGTGCCAGCAGCCCGGTCCAGGGAGGGTACGAGCAGTACTTC. Supplemented by reference TRBV7-9 and TRBJ2-7, the full variable domain reads DTGVSQNPRHKITKRGQNVTFRCDPISEHNRLYWYRQTLGQGPEFLTYFQNEAQLEKSRLLSDRFSAERPKGSFSTLEIQRTEQGDSAMYLCASSPVQGGYEQYFGPGTRLTVT.

The CDR3 nucleotides are TGTGCCAGCAGCTTCCGACAGGGAACTGAAGCTTTCTTT. This sequence encodes CASSFRQGTEAFF. The chain joins TRBV7-9 to TRBJ1-1, with 7 bases fitting TRBD1. Trimming cost V 3 bases and J 5 bases; bases outside gene matches: 3. CDR3 length equals 13 residues. Germline loops: CDR1 SEHNR, CDR2 FQNEAQ (reference sequence).

The rearrangement joins TRBV5-5 to TRBJ1-3; D is ambiguous. V gave up 2 bases and J gave up 8 bases, with 11 bases separating them. Germline values: CDR1 SGHKS, CDR2 YYEKEE (reference sequence). The CDR3 covers 13 residues. CDR3 residues: CASSFTPRDTIYF. The CDR3 coding sequence is TGTGCCAGCAGCTTCACGCCTAGAGACACCATATATTTT. Full variable domain (outside the CDR3, taken from reference TRBV5-5 and TRBJ1-3): DAGVTQSPTHLIKTRGQQVTLRCSPISGHKSVSWYQQVLGQGPQFIFQYYEKEERGRGNFPDRFSARQFPNYSSELNVNALLLGDSALYLCASSFTPRDTIYFGEGSWLTVV.

The chain couples TRBV9 to TRBJ2-5, with TRBD2 matching 12 bases. Trimming took 3 bases from V and 5 from J; bases not matched to a gene: 8. The CDR3 spans 16 residues. Germline V gene lookup returns CDR1 SGDLS and CDR2 YYNGEE. CDR3 sequence reads: CASSAPGLAGKETQYF. CDR3 DNA: TGTGCCAGCAGCGCACCAGGACTAGCGGGAAAGGAGACCCAGTACTTC. The entire variable domain, with the rest obtained from reference TRBV9 and TRBJ2-5, is as follows: DSGVTQTPKHLITATGQRVTLRCSPRSGDLSVYWYQQSLDQGLQFLIQYYNGEERAKGNILERFSAQQFPDLHSELNLSSLELGDSALYFCASSAPGLAGKETQYFGPGTRLLVL.

The CDR3 DNA reads TGTGCCAGCAGCCCCAGAGACAGGGTACCTGGAGATACGCAGTATTTT. Residues: CASSPRDRVPGDTQYF. The V gene is TRBV7-2, the J gene TRBJ2-3; 7 positions match TRBD1. After removal of 5 bases from V and 5 bases from J, the junction contained 13 bases not matched to a gene. This CDR3 spans 16 amino acids. Germline CDR1 and CDR2: SGHTA and FQGNSA. Supplemented by reference TRBV7-2 and TRBJ2-3, the full variable domain reads GAGVSQSPSNKVTEKGKDVELRCDPISGHTALYWYRQSLGQGLEFLIYFQGNSAPDKSGLPSDRFSAERTGGSVSTLTIQRTQQEDSAVYLCASSPRDRVPGDTQYFGPGTRLTVL.

The V call is TRBV5-5, the J call TRBJ1-1, with D maybe TRBD1 (5 bases). V was cut by 0 bases and J by 0 bases, with 9 bases left in between. The V gene's germline CDR1 is SGHKS and CDR2 YYEKEE (reference sequence). CDR3 length: 15 residues. The CDR3 nucleotides read TGTGCCAGCAGCTTGGTTTGGGGGGTGAACACTGAAGCTTTCTTT. Residues: CASSLVWGVNTEAFF.

The genes are TRBV28 and TRBJ2-7; TRBD1 might be the D (5 bases). The CDR3 spans 14 residues. V lost 5 bases and J lost 5, with 16 bases in between. Germline CDR1 MDHEN, CDR2 SYDVKM. The CDR3 DNA sequence: TGTGCCAGCAGTATAAGACAGCCTTCTCACGAGCAGTACTTC. Translated, it gives CASSIRQPSHEQYF.

The V call is TRBV7-9, the J call TRBJ2-7, with D perhaps matching TRBD2 (5 bases). CDR3 length: 13 amino acids. CDR1 and CDR2 from the germline V gene are SEHNR and FQNEAQ (reference sequence). Between the trimmed V and J ends, which lost 4 bases and 1 base, there was a span of 8 bases. The DNA for the CDR3 is TGTGCCAGCAGCTCCAGCGGTTCCTACGAGCAGTACTTC. It yields the protein CASSSSGSYEQYF.

The V call is TRBV19, the J call TRBJ1-6; 8 bases align to TRBD1. The CDR3 covers 15 residues. Unmatched junction bases numbered 8, after V lost 6 bases and J lost 7 bases. Germline V gene sequence: CDR1 LNHDA, CDR2 SQIVND (reference sequence). This CDR3 reads CASREWTGKNSPLHF. CDR3 DNA: TGTGCCAGTAGAGAATGGACAGGGAAGAATTCACCCCTCCACTTT.

As to this clone: Additional DNA sequences in this sample encode the identical CDR3. The chain's CDR3 is CASSPRQGSASATQYF. CDR3 nucleotide sequence: TGTGCCAGCAGCCCTCGACAGGGATCTGCGTCAGCTACGCAGTATTTT. The J gene is TRBJ2-3, the V gene TRBV5-4, with 7 bases aligning to TRBD1. J was trimmed by 8 bases and V by 4 bases; bases with no gene match: 16. Germline V gene data show CDR1 as SGHNT and CDR2 as YYREEE (reference sequence). The CDR3 length is 16 residues.

The J gene is TRBJ1-1, the V gene TRBV6-5; possible D gene TRBD1, 5 bases. Germline-derived CDR1 and CDR2 are MNHEY and SVGAGI. This CDR3 spans 14 amino acids. V lost 2 bases and J lost 4, with 11 bases in between. The CDR3 spells CASSYEVGATEAFF. CDR3 sequence (DNA): TGTGCCAGCAGTTACGAAGTTGGGGCCACTGAAGCTTTCTTT.

The chain recombines TRBV7-2 with TRBJ1-1; TRBD1 might be the D (5 bases). The germline V gene encodes CDR1 SGHTA and CDR2 FQGNSA. The V and J ends lost 5 bases and 1 base respectively, with 17 bases between them. This CDR3 is 16 amino acids long. The CDR3 region has the DNA TGTGCCAGCAGCCCCCGGGTGGGGGGACCGAACACTGAAGCTTTCTTT. Its protein is CASSPRVGGPNTEAFF.

The genes are TRBV2 and TRBJ2-5, with 9 nucleotides matching TRBD1. J was trimmed by 4 bases and V by 4 bases; bases with no gene match: 7. Germline CDR1 reads SNHLY; CDR2 reads FYNNEI. This CDR3 region has 15 residues. The CDR3 region has the DNA TGTGCCAGCAGTGCACAGGGGGCGCAAGGAGAGACCCAGTACTTC. Translation gives CASSAQGAQGETQYF.

The rearrangement joins TRBV7-3 to TRBJ2-3, with 13 bases fitting TRBD2. Germline assignment: CDR1 SGHTA and CDR2 FQGTGA. The CDR3 length is 17 residues. Trimming at V came to 5 bases and at J to 4 bases, leaving 9 bases not matched to a gene. CDR3 in amino acids: CASSKRLAGGPADTQYF. The CDR3 region has the DNA TGTGCCAGCAGCAAGAGACTAGCGGGGGGCCCGGCAGATACGCAGTATTTT.

The chain couples TRBV2 to TRBJ1-1, with 7 bases lining up with TRBD1. CDR1 and CDR2 (germline): SNHLY, FYNNEI. V lost 2 bases and J lost 3; bases outside the gene matches: 6. The CDR3 totals 15 residues. CDR3 sequence reads: CASSENTGDHTEAFF. Written as DNA, the CDR3 is TGTGCCAGCAGTGAAAATACAGGGGACCACACTGAAGCTTTCTTT. Complete variable domain (other parts from reference TRBV2 and TRBJ1-1): EPEVTQTPSHQVTQMGQEVILRCVPISNHLYFYWYRQILGQKVEFLVSFYNNEISEKSEIFDDQFSVERPDGSNFTLKIRSTKLEDSAMYFCASSENTGDHTEAFFGQGTRLTVV.

CDR3 protein: CASSLDRGTEAFF. CDR3 nucleotide sequence: TGTGCCAGCTCACTGGACAGGGGGACTGAAGCTTTCTTT. The chain uses TRBV18 and TRBJ1-1; TRBD1 aligns across 10 bases. With 4 bases clipped from V and 5 bases from J, the junction kept 1 base outside the gene matches. The CDR3 runs to 13 residues. CDR1 and CDR2 (germline): KGHSH, LQKENI. Combining the CDR3 with reference TRBV18 and TRBJ1-1 gives the whole variable domain NAGVMQNPRHLVRRRGQEARLRCSPMKGHSHVYWYRQLPEEGLKFMVYLQKENIIDESGMPKERFSAEFPKEGPSILRIQQVVRGDSAAYFCASSLDRGTEAFFGQGTRLTVV.

This clone was seen a single time. This chain uses TRBV5-1 with TRBJ2-1, with TRBD2 matching 10 bases. The CDR3 is 15 amino acids. V lost 4 bases and J lost 6; bases outside the gene matches: 7. Germline CDR1 and CDR2: SGHRS and YFSETQ. The CDR3 bases are TGCGCCAGCAGCCATCTAGCGGGGGCCAGCAATGAGCAGTTCTTC. Translated: CASSHLAGASNEQFF.

The J gene is TRBJ2-1, the V gene TRBV9; TRBD2 matches 8 bases. The trim removed 3 bases at V and 16 bases at J, leaving 9 bases unmatched. The CDR3 has 12 residues. The germline gives CDR1 SGDLS, CDR2 YYNGEE. The CDR3 DNA follows: TGTGCCAGCAGCGCCCAGCGGGAGACTCCCTTCTTC. Protein: CASSAQRETPFF.

This rearrangement joins TRBV15 to TRBJ1-3; D unclear. Trimming cost V 0 bases and J 2 bases, with 8 bases left between them. The germline CDR1 and CDR2 sequences are LNHNV and YYDKDF (reference sequence). This CDR3 comprises 15 residues. DNA of the CDR3: TGTGCCACCAGCAGAGAGGGTGGAGCTGGAAACACCATATATTTT. Its protein product is CATSREGGAGNTIYF.

J is TRBJ2-7 and V is TRBV7-9; D might be TRBD2 (5 bases). Per the germline V gene, CDR1 is SEHNR and CDR2 is FQNEAQ (reference sequence). Trimming shortened V by 7 bases and J by 4 bases, and 14 bases separated the two germline ends. The CDR3 runs to 13 residues. CDR3: CASTRRGPYEQYF. CDR3 bases: TGTGCCAGCACCCGACGGGGTCCATACGAGCAGTACTTC. The entire variable domain, with the rest obtained from reference TRBV7-9 and TRBJ2-7, is as follows: DTGVSQNPRHKITKRGQNVTFRCDPISEHNRLYWYRQTLGQGPEFLTYFQNEAQLEKSRLLSDRFSAERPKGSFSTLEIQRTEQGDSAMYLCASTRRGPYEQYFGPGTRLTVT.

The chain recombines TRBV2 with TRBJ2-1, with D possibly TRBD2 on 5 matching bases. V was clipped by 5 bases and J by 0 bases, with 11 bases between them. Looked up from germline, CDR1 is SNHLY and CDR2 is FYNNEI. The CDR3 spans 15 residues. The CDR3: CASSYLALSYNEQFF. CDR3 DNA: TGTGCCAGCAGTTACCTAGCCCTCTCCTACAATGAGCAGTTCTTC.